A single sample is the source of the 8 T cell receptor beta chains below, sequenced in a study of shared clonotypes between healthy human individuals. TCRdb's copy holds only in-frame clones and misses some; the assay was immunoSEQ multiplex PCR. The repertoire has roughly 1 million clones, 70% to 80% of them found once; the top ten carry nearly 1.5%. The material sequenced was memory CD4+ T cells sorted from blood. As to subset: CD45RA-negative fraction. The receptors originated from a man younger than 35 in good health.

This chain joins TRBV18 and TRBJ2-7; TRBD1 matches 10 bases. From germline, CDR1 is KGHSH and CDR2 LQKENI. This CDR3 spans 17 amino acids. The V and J ends lost 6 bases and 2 bases, in that order; junction bases with no gene match: 13. CDR3 region: CASSPKGPGTGAYEQYF. The CDR3 DNA is TGTGCCAGCTCCCCCAAGGGTCCCGGGACAGGGGCCTACGAGCAGTACTTC.

The chain uses TRBV19 and TRBJ1-4; D gene unclear. The CDR3 spans 15 residues. Germline V gives CDR1 LNHDA, CDR2 SQIVND (reference sequence). The ends were cut back, 5 bases at V and 2 bases at J, with 12 bases in the middle. The CDR3, as DNA: TGTGCCAGTAGTCGATTGGCGGGTACTAATGAAAAACTGTTTTTT. Amino acid sequence: CASSRLAGTNEKLFF.

This chain uses TRBV5-1 with TRBJ2-5; D is perhaps TRBD1 (6 bases). Germline CDR1 and CDR2: SGHRS and YFSETQ. This CDR3 region has 15 residues. Trimming removed 0 bases at V and 4 bases at J, with 13 bases between. CDR3 sequence: CASSLDGQFGETQYF. CDR3 in DNA: TGCGCCAGCAGCTTGGACGGACAGTTCGGAGAGACCCAGTACTTC.

The gene calls are TRBV7-2 and TRBJ2-7; 14 bases align to TRBD2. Germline CDR1 is SGHTA and CDR2 is FQGNSA. The V gene end was trimmed by 1 base and the J gene end by 4 bases; junction bases not matched to a gene: 0. The CDR3 is 15 amino acids. CDR3: CASSLGTSGRYEQYF. The CDR3 nucleotides are TGTGCCAGCAGCTTAGGGACTAGCGGGAGGTACGAGCAGTACTTC.

The rearrangement links TRBV30 to TRBJ2-3; D is unresolved. Trimming stripped 3 bases from V and 1 base from J, with 8 bases between. The CDR3 is 13 amino acids. The germline V gene encodes CDR1 GTSNPN and CDR2 SVGIG (reference sequence). As DNA, the CDR3 is TGTGCCTGGAGCTCTAAAGGCACAGATACGCAGTATTTT. It specifies CAWSSKGTDTQYF.

To note about this clone: Given a far larger clone just one base away, this is likely a sequencing read error. The rearrangement uses TRBV6-1 and TRBJ1-5; D unclear. The germline V gene has CDR1 MNHNS and CDR2 SASEGT. CDR3 length: 14 residues. The chain's CDR3 is CASRVHVSNQLQHF. CDR3 DNA sequence: TGTGCCAGCAGGGTCCACGTTAGCAATCAGCTCCAGCATTTT.

This chain joins TRBV6-1 and TRBJ1-1; D unclear. Per germline, CDR1 MNHNS and CDR2 SASEGT. The V end was cut by 6 bases, the J end by 3 bases, with 17 bases between. This CDR3 comprises 15 residues. The CDR3 reads CASRPDIPRDTEAFF. CDR3 DNA: TGTGCCAGCAGGCCAGATATACCGCGGGACACTGAAGCTTTCTTT.

V usage is TRBV19 and J usage is TRBJ2-3; a weak D match, TRBD1 (5 bases). The CDR3 spans 14 residues. Germline V lookup: CDR1 LNHDA, CDR2 SQIVND (reference sequence). V shed 6 bases and J shed 1 base, with 11 bases lying between them. The CDR3 bases are TGTGCCAGTAGCCGGACATATGGCACAGATACGCAGTATTTT. Encoded protein: CASSRTYGTDTQYF.